This TCR beta chain derives from a study of blood T cell repertoires in COVID-19. The overall study: From T cells, B-cell-depleted T cells, or PBMCs came the material, which was cDNA or gDNA.

This CDR3 is 15 amino acids long. Losses at the gene ends were 0 bases for V and 1 base for J; bases not matched to a gene: 2. CDR1 is MNHNS and CDR2 is SASEGT in the germline V gene. TCRdb keeps only in-frame clones here, not all; method: immunoSEQ multiplex PCR. The sample yields 200,000 to 300,000 clones, less than 90% seen once. This TCR came from a young man with active or convalescent COVID-19. The sample taken for sequencing was peripheral blood. The chain combines TRBV6-1 with TRBJ2-5; 7 bases agree with TRBD2. This chain's CDR3 is CASSEAGGGQETQYF. In DNA form, the CDR3 reads TGTGCCAGCAGTGAAGCGGGCGGGGGCCAAGAGACCCAGTACTTC.